These 19 T cell receptor beta chains were sequenced from one sample in a study of cytomegalovirus exposure and HLA in healthy donors (dated by TCRdb to the late 2010s). Libraries were made using the immunoSEQ multiplex PCR assay. For the multiplex PCR, a mixture combining 60 forward primers for TCR Vbeta segments and 13 reverse primers for TCR Jbeta segments was used. The table was pulled from immuneACCESS by TCRdb, which kept in-frame rearrangements only. Such tables lose some clones; where checked, under half of the loss comes from unresolved V genes, and the rest has no known cause. This sample holds about 140,000 clones; 78% were observed only once. Together, the top ten hold just under 3% of the sample. Material for sequencing was PBMCs. The receptors come from a female donor in good health and CMV-seronegative.

The rearrangement uses TRBV5-1 and TRBJ1-2, with 9 bases fitting TRBD1. The CDR3 sequence is 13 residues long. Unmatched junction bases numbered 4, after V lost 4 bases and J lost 6 bases. The germline V gene encodes CDR1 SGHRS and CDR2 YFSETQ. The DNA for the CDR3 is TGCGCCAGCAGCCCCTGGGACAGGGATGGCTACACCTTC. Protein: CASSPWDRDGYTF.

The V gene is TRBV11-2, the J gene TRBJ2-6; a weak D match, TRBD1 (7 bases). The germline gives CDR1 SGHAT, CDR2 FQNNGV. The CDR3 contains 16 residues. The germline V and J ends were trimmed by 6 bases and 4 bases, with 16 bases remaining between them. The CDR3, as DNA: TGTGCCAGCAGTCACACGACAGGGAGGGGGGCCAACGTCCTGACTTTC. It specifies CASSHTTGRGANVLTF.

The gene calls are TRBV5-5 and TRBJ1-5, with unresolved D. The germline CDR1 and CDR2 sequences are SGHKS and YYEKEE (reference sequence). Trimming removed 0 bases at V and 1 base at J, with 11 bases between. The CDR3 runs to 16 residues. The DNA of the CDR3 is TGTGCCAGCAGCTTGGGCTGGGAGCGAAGCAATCAGCCCCAGCATTTT. Translating it yields CASSLGWERSNQPQHF.

The chain joins TRBV5-6 to TRBJ1-5, with TRBD1 as a possible D gene (5 bases). CDR1 SGHDT and CDR2 YYEEEE come from the germline V gene. Trimming pared 0 bases from V and 4 bases from J, leaving 17 bases between. CDR3 size: 17 residues. The CDR3 region is CASSLDSGAGINQPQHF. The CDR3 bases are TGTGCCAGCAGCTTGGATTCTGGAGCAGGGATAAATCAGCCCCAGCATTTT.

The chain carries TRBV28 and TRBJ2-7; D call uncertain. From germline, CDR1 is MDHEN and CDR2 SYDVKM. Trimming took 3 bases from V and 1 from J, leaving 7 bases between them. The CDR3 is 13 residues long. The CDR3: CASSLSLSYEQYF. The CDR3 DNA reads as TGTGCCAGCAGTTTGTCCCTATCCTACGAGCAGTACTTC. The complete variable domain, with remaining parts taken from reference TRBV28 and TRBJ2-7, reads DVKVTQSSRYLVKRTGEKVFLECVQDMDHENMFWYRQDPGLGLRLIYFSYDVKMKEKGDIPEGYSVSREKKERFSLILESASTNQTSMYLCASSLSLSYEQYFGPGTRLTVT.

J is TRBJ2-7 and V is TRBV11-1; 11 positions match TRBD2. V shed 5 bases, J shed 8 bases, and the junction held 8 bases outside the gene matches. This CDR3 is built from 14 residues. Germline lookup yields CDR1 SGHAT and CDR2 FQDESV (reference sequence). CDR3 DNA: TGTGCCAGCAGCCCGGGACTAGCGGCTAACAAGCAGTACTTC. It yields the protein CASSPGLAANKQYF.

The chain recombines TRBV2 with TRBJ1-1; D possibly corresponds to TRBD1 (5 bases). CDR1 is SNHLY and CDR2 is FYNNEI in the germline V gene. The CDR3 runs 13 residues. V gave up 3 bases and J gave up 11 bases, with 16 bases separating them. The CDR3 protein is CASSERGGGAAFF. The DNA for the CDR3 is TGTGCCAGCAGTGAGAGGGGCGGGGGAGCCGCTTTCTTT.

A few counts support this clone. This sequence joins TRBV7-2 and TRBJ2-7; tentative D call: TRBD2 (5 bases). Trimming removed 8 bases at V and 4 bases at J, with 9 bases between. CDR1 is SGHTA and CDR2 is FQGNSA in the germline V gene. The CDR3 has 11 residues. The CDR3 spells CASSRGYEQYF. CDR3 sequence (DNA): TGTGCCAGCTCTCGGGGATACGAGCAGTACTTC.

This chain uses TRBV7-2 with TRBJ2-2; 14 bases are shared with TRBD2. Germline V lookup: CDR1 SGHTA, CDR2 FQGNSA. After removal of 4 bases from V and 7 bases from J, the junction contained 11 bases not matched to a gene. This CDR3 spans 18 amino acids. CDR3 in DNA: TGTGCCAGCAGCTCCAAAAGGACTAGCGGGGGGCAGGGCGGGGAGCTGTTTTTT. Translation gives CASSSKRTSGGQGGELFF.

In this sample, this clone turned up a few times. The CDR3 DNA reads as TGTGCCAGCGGAGACCAGGGTTTCGAGCAGTACTTC. This encodes CASGDQGFEQYF. The chain uses TRBV7-9 and TRBJ2-7; the D gene is possibly TRBD1 (5 bases). The CDR3 has 12 residues. Germline CDR1 reads SEHNR; CDR2 reads FQNEAQ (reference sequence). Trimming took off 8 bases at V and 6 bases at J, with 14 bases between the two ends.

Remarks on this clone: Distinct nucleotide sequences in the sample also encode this CDR3. As DNA, the CDR3 is TGCGCCAGCAGCTTGGGCAGGGGGAACACTGAAGCTTTCTTT. Its protein product is CASSLGRGNTEAFF. The genes are TRBV5-1 and TRBJ1-1; D is possibly TRBD1 (6 bases). With 0 bases removed from V and 1 base from J, the gap between germline ends came to 7 bases. Per germline, CDR1 SGHRS and CDR2 YFSETQ. The CDR3 consists of 14 residues. The variable domain in full, with the rest retrieved from reference TRBV5-1 and TRBJ1-1, is KAGVTQTPRYLIKTRGQQVTLSCSPISGHRSVSWYQQTPGQGLQFLFEYFSETQRNKGNFPGRFSGRQFSNSRSEMNVSTLELGDSALYLCASSLGRGNTEAFFGQGTRLTVV.

This sequence joins TRBV29-1 and TRBJ2-7, with TRBD1 identical over 7 bases. Germline V gives CDR1 SQVTM, CDR2 ANQGSEA. CDR3 length: 14 amino acids. V was clipped by 5 bases and J by 1 base; unmatched bases: 8. CDR3 residues: CSVYGRGQSYEQYF. DNA for the CDR3: TGCAGCGTTTACGGAAGGGGGCAGTCCTACGAGCAGTACTTC.

The chain has TRBV5-1 and TRBJ2-7, with TRBD1 matching 8 bases. This CDR3 has 16 amino acids. Germline assignment: CDR1 SGHRS and CDR2 YFSETQ. V lost 0 bases to trimming and J lost 3 bases; unmatched junction nucleotides: 8. This CDR3 is CASSLGDRQPIYEQYF. CDR3 nucleotides: TGCGCCAGCAGCTTGGGGGACAGGCAGCCTATCTACGAGCAGTACTTC.

The chain is built from TRBV7-9 and TRBJ2-6, with 8 nucleotides matching TRBD1. J gave up 0 bases and V 0 bases, and 4 bases lay outside the gene matches. This CDR3 is 18 amino acids long. Germline CDR1 is SEHNR and CDR2 is FQNEAQ (reference sequence). The CDR3 bases are TGTGCCAGCAGCTTAGCCGGGACAGGCCTCTCTGGGGCCAACGTCCTGACTTTC. This codes for CASSLAGTGLSGANVLTF.

The chain employs TRBV9 and TRBJ2-1; 9 bases map to TRBD2. The CDR3 extends over 17 amino acids. Trimming removed 0 bases from V and 0 bases from J; junction bases left unmatched: 4. In germline, CDR1 is SGDLS, CDR2 YYNGEE. In nucleotides, the CDR3 is TGTGCCAGCAGCGTAGGAGGTAGCGGGAGCTCCTACAATGAGCAGTTCTTC. It encodes CASSVGGSGSSYNEQFF.

This clone was seen only a few times. The CDR3 coding sequence is TGTGCCAGCAGTGAAATTCCCGGGACAGGACCCTACGAGCAGTACTTC. Translating it yields CASSEIPGTGPYEQYF. The chain combines TRBV6-1 with TRBJ2-7, with 8 positions matching TRBD1. J gave up 2 bases and V 2 bases, and 8 bases lay outside the gene matches. Germline values: CDR1 MNHNS, CDR2 SASEGT. This CDR3 comprises 16 residues.

As DNA, the CDR3 is TGCGCCAGCAGCTTAACACCAACCCAGGCTGAAGCTTTCTTT. It translates to CASSLTPTQAEAFF. The chain combines TRBV5-1 with TRBJ1-1; D not certain. Trimming took 2 bases from V and 6 from J, leaving 14 bases between them. Per the germline V gene, CDR1 is SGHRS and CDR2 is YFSETQ. The CDR3 length is 14 residues.

This chain joins TRBV7-9 and TRBJ2-7, with D perhaps matching TRBD1 (6 bases). The CDR3 totals 15 residues. V lost 4 bases and J lost 0, with 13 bases in between. Per the germline V gene, CDR1 is SEHNR and CDR2 is FQNEAQ (reference sequence). CDR3: CASSSRGRSSYEQYF. The CDR3 DNA reads TGTGCCAGCAGCTCCAGGGGCCGGAGCTCCTACGAGCAGTACTTC.

This chain joins TRBV30 and TRBJ1-4; perhaps TRBD1 as D (5 bases). Per germline, CDR1 GTSNPN and CDR2 SVGIG (reference sequence). CDR3 size: 16 residues. V dropped 4 bases and J dropped 4 bases, with 19 bases sitting between them. This CDR3 is CAWNNPREGYNEKLFF. The CDR3 DNA is TGTGCCTGGAACAACCCCAGGGAAGGCTATAATGAAAAACTGTTTTTT.